The 8 T cell receptor beta chains in this list originate from one sample, sequenced in a study of blood T cell repertoires in COVID-19. Sequenced by immunoSEQ multiplex PCR; TCRdb stores in-frame clones only, minus some. The table includes some 190,000 clones, roughly 90% detected once. The sequenced sample was peripheral blood. The receptors were sampled from a man aged 18 to 30 with active or convalescent COVID-19.

CDR3 DNA: TGTGCCAGCAGCCCCGGGACAACTAACTATGGCTACACCTTC. It codes for CASSPGTTNYGYTF. This sequence joins TRBV9 and TRBJ1-2; a possible D gene is TRBD1 (6 bases). Germline assignment: CDR1 SGDLS and CDR2 YYNGEE. The CDR3 length is 14 residues. V was pared by 4 bases and J by 0 bases, with 10 bases between.

The chain employs TRBV6-5 and TRBJ2-1; 11 bases map to TRBD1. CDR1 MNHEY and CDR2 SVGAGI come from the germline V gene. The CDR3 runs 14 residues. Unmatched junction bases numbered 3, after V lost 8 bases and J lost 3 bases. CDR3 residues: CASGTGGNYNEQFF. The CDR3 DNA is TGTGCCAGCGGGACAGGGGGGAACTACAATGAGCAGTTCTTC.

This chain joins TRBV4-1 and TRBJ1-2; D might be TRBD1 (6 bases). This CDR3 has 15 residues. In germline, CDR1 is MGHRA, CDR2 YSYEKL. Trimming stripped 2 bases from V and 1 base from J, with 11 bases between. The CDR3 region has the DNA TGCGCCAGCAGCCAATATAGACAGGATAACTATGGCTACACCTTC. This translates into CASSQYRQDNYGYTF.

This clone occurred a few times. The rearrangement joins TRBV15 to TRBJ1-6; maybe TRBD1 (5 bases). Germline-derived CDR1 and CDR2 are LNHNV and YYDKDF (reference sequence). Trimming took 5 bases from V and 8 from J, leaving 19 bases between them. The CDR3 extends over 16 amino acids. CDR3 bases: TGTGCCACCAGCTCAGGTAGATGGACACGGGATTCACCCCTCCACTTT. Translated: CATSSGRWTRDSPLHF.

The chain uses TRBV5-5 and TRBJ1-4; perhaps TRBD1 as D (5 bases). The V gene's germline CDR1 is SGHKS and CDR2 YYEKEE (reference sequence). The V end lost 2 bases, the J end lost 2 bases, and 10 bases lay between the germline ends. The CDR3 is made up of 15 amino acids. CDR3 residues: CASSLGHWTNEKLFF. CDR3 nucleotide sequence: TGTGCCAGCAGCTTAGGACATTGGACTAATGAAAAACTGTTTTTT.

The chain carries TRBV5-1 and TRBJ2-3; 11 positions agree with TRBD2. This CDR3 spans 14 amino acids. Per germline, CDR1 SGHRS and CDR2 YFSETQ. Trimming removed 4 bases from V and 4 bases from J; junction bases left unmatched: 2. The CDR3 loop is CASSPGLAADTQYF. For the CDR3, the DNA is TGCGCCAGCAGCCCGGGACTAGCGGCAGATACGCAGTATTTT.

This clone was recorded once. The V call is TRBV6-5, the J call TRBJ1-1; D may be TRBD1 (6 bases). The CDR3 sequence is 13 residues long. Trimming stripped 5 bases from V and 0 bases from J, with 7 bases between. The germline CDR1 and CDR2 sequences are MNHEY and SVGAGI. CDR3 nucleotides: TGTGCCAGCAGTAGGACAGTGAACACTGAAGCTTTCTTT. It is translated as CASSRTVNTEAFF.

The J gene is TRBJ1-6, the V gene TRBV5-4, with D tentatively TRBD1 (6 bases). In germline, CDR1 is SGHNT, CDR2 YYREEE (reference sequence). The CDR3 is made up of 15 amino acids. Trimming took 1 base from V and 10 from J, leaving 15 bases between them. CDR3: CASSLYHREGSPLHF. The CDR3 coding sequence is TGTGCCAGCAGCTTGTATCACAGGGAGGGATCACCCCTCCACTTT.